The 20 T cell receptor beta chains given below trace back to one sample, sequenced in a study of blood T cell repertoires in COVID-19. Sequenced by immunoSEQ multiplex PCR; TCRdb stores in-frame clones only, minus some. The sample carries 130,000 to 150,000 clones, around 87% recorded once. The sequenced sample was PBMCs or T cells enriched from blood (not recorded which). Receptor source: a man between 60 and 70 years old who had recovered from COVID-19.

This rearrangement joins TRBV4-2 to TRBJ2-7; 9 bases agree with TRBD1. The V gene's germline CDR1 is LGHNA and CDR2 YNFKEQ. The ends lost 3 bases at V and 2 bases at J; junction bases unmatched: 5. This CDR3 has 15 amino acids. CDR3 protein: CASSHNRGPTYEQYF. CDR3 sequence (DNA): TGTGCCAGCAGCCACAACAGGGGGCCGACCTACGAGCAGTACTTC.

This chain connects TRBV7-9 to TRBJ1-2, with D possibly being TRBD1 (6 bases). The CDR3 extends over 14 amino acids. The ends were cut back, 0 bases at V and 4 bases at J, with 9 bases in the middle. Germline assignment: CDR1 SEHNR and CDR2 FQNEAQ (reference sequence). The CDR3 DNA follows: TGTGCCAGCAGCTTAGCGGGGGGGCTCTATGGCTACACCTTC. Its translation: CASSLAGGLYGYTF.

The chain carries TRBV5-6 and TRBJ1-5; D may be TRBD1 (5 bases). The CDR3 loop spans 14 amino acids. The germline gives CDR1 SGHDT, CDR2 YYEEEE. V lost 5 bases and J lost 1, with 10 bases in between. The CDR3 loop reads CASSYGQSNQPQHF. CDR3 DNA sequence: TGTGCCAGCAGTTATGGACAAAGCAATCAGCCCCAGCATTTT.

The chain is built from TRBV28 and TRBJ2-3, with D possibly being TRBD2 (7 bases). The length of the CDR3 is 16 residues. The germline V gene has CDR1 MDHEN and CDR2 SYDVKM. The V end lost 6 bases, the J end lost 4 bases, and 20 bases lay between the germline ends. CDR3 nucleotides: TGTGCCAGCAGACTTATGGGCGGGGGCTCCCCAGATACGCAGTATTTT. The encoded protein is CASRLMGGGSPDTQYF.

The sample holds a few counts of this clone. The chain employs TRBV7-9 and TRBJ2-1, with TRBD2 as a possible D gene (6 bases). The CDR3 is 12 amino acids. Trimming stripped 5 bases from V and 9 bases from J, with 11 bases between. CDR1 and CDR2 from the germline V gene are SEHNR and FQNEAQ (reference sequence). CDR3 in DNA: TGTGCCAGCAGCCGGGGTAGCGGTGAGCAGTTCTTC. It codes for CASSRGSGEQFF.

This sequence joins TRBV3-1 (or the pseudogene TRBV3-2) and TRBJ2-7; tentatively, D is TRBD1 (5 bases). CDR3 length: 15 amino acids. Deletions cut 5 bases from V and 0 bases from J, with 14 bases between. CDR1 is LGHDT and CDR2 is YNNKEL in the germline V gene (reference sequence). Here the CDR3 DNA reads TGTGCCAGCAGCATGCAAACAGGTTACTCCTACGAGCAGTACTTC. Its translation is CASSMQTGYSYEQYF.

The chain joins TRBV27 to TRBJ2-3, with a weak D call TRBD2 (6 bases). Germline V gene data show CDR1 as MNHEY and CDR2 as SMNVEV (reference sequence). This CDR3 region has 15 residues. Between the trimmed V and J ends, which lost 6 bases and 4 bases, there was a span of 17 bases. DNA of the CDR3: TGTGCCAGCAGGCCCTTGGGGGGTCAGGCAGATACGCAGTATTTT. Protein product: CASRPLGGQADTQYF.

The chain joins TRBV2 to TRBJ1-1; unclear D gene. V was clipped by 3 bases and J by 1 base, with 6 bases between them. This CDR3 has 13 amino acids. Per germline, CDR1 SNHLY and CDR2 FYNNEI. CDR3 sequence (DNA): TGTGCCAGCAGTGACACCAGGAACACTGAAGCTTTCTTT. Translated: CASSDTRNTEAFF.

The rearrangement links TRBV24-1 to TRBJ1-1; weak D call: TRBD1 (5 bases). V gave up 2 bases and J gave up 6 bases, with 9 bases separating them. The CDR3 sequence is 13 residues long. Germline CDR1 KGHDR, CDR2 SFDVKD. The CDR3 region is CATSDWGSAEAFF. CDR3 bases: TGTGCCACCAGTGATTGGGGCAGCGCTGAAGCTTTCTTT.

This clone was observed a handful of times. V usage is TRBV5-4 and J usage is TRBJ2-1; 8 bases map to TRBD2. The CDR3 extends over 18 amino acids. With V trimmed by 0 bases and J by 3 bases, 11 bases remained unmatched. Germline-derived CDR1 and CDR2 are SGHNT and YYREEE (reference sequence). The CDR3 DNA reads TGTGCCAGCAGCTTGGGGCCCGGGGGCGGGGGGAACTACAATGAGCAGTTCTTC. Amino acids: CASSLGPGGGGNYNEQFF.

This chain links TRBV28 with TRBJ1-5, with D possibly matching TRBD1 (6 bases). Trimming took 8 bases from V and 10 from J, leaving 18 bases between them. This CDR3 region has 13 residues. Germline loops: CDR1 MDHEN, CDR2 SYDVKM. CDR3 residues: CASLDRLYGPQHF. The DNA of the CDR3 is TGTGCCAGCCTCGACAGGCTATACGGACCCCAGCATTTT.

The V call is TRBV28, the J call TRBJ2-7; 7 bases map to TRBD2. The CDR3 sequence is 15 residues long. Germline lookup yields CDR1 MDHEN and CDR2 SYDVKM. Germline trimming cut 5 bases from V and 0 bases from J; bases unmatched to any gene: 7. CDR3: CASSLGGGPSYEQYF. In nucleotides, the CDR3 is TGTGCCAGCAGTCTCGGCGGGGGTCCCTCCTACGAGCAGTACTTC.

V gene TRBV19 combines with J gene TRBJ1-2; 9 positions match TRBD1. The CDR3 loop spans 15 amino acids. V lost 6 bases to trimming and J lost 8 bases; unmatched junction nucleotides: 13. Germline V gene lookup returns CDR1 LNHDA and CDR2 SQIVND (reference sequence). CDR3 loop: CASSLPGQGINGYTF. DNA for the CDR3: TGTGCCAGTAGCCTTCCGGGACAGGGTATCAACGGCTACACCTTC.

In its sample, this clone was seen a few times. This chain links TRBV10-3 with TRBJ2-2; D is ambiguous. V lost 6 bases and J 6 bases, leaving 5 bases between the germline ends. Germline assignment: CDR1 ENHRY and CDR2 SYGVKD. The CDR3 contains 11 residues. CDR3 region: CAISRAGELFF. In nucleotides, the CDR3 is TGTGCCATCAGCCGGGCCGGGGAGCTGTTTTTT.

This rearrangement joins TRBV7-2 to TRBJ1-5, with D unresolved. The CDR3 totals 14 residues. The germline gives CDR1 SGHTA, CDR2 FQGNSA. Trimming stripped 6 bases from V and 2 bases from J, with 11 bases between. This chain's CDR3 is CASSPDSGNQPQHF. The CDR3 bases are TGTGCCAGCAGTCCTGACTCCGGCAATCAGCCCCAGCATTTT.

The chain employs TRBV10-3 and TRBJ2-3; the match to TRBD2 covers 13 bases. V lost 6 bases to trimming and J lost 0 bases; unmatched junction nucleotides: 6. CDR1 and CDR2 from the germline V gene are ENHRY and SYGVKD. The CDR3 is made up of 17 amino acids. The CDR3 DNA reads TGTGCCATCAGGAAGACTAGCGGGGGGCAGAGCACAGATACGCAGTATTTT. Residues: CAIRKTSGGQSTDTQYF.

The J gene is TRBJ1-5, the V gene TRBV30; no firm D call. The CDR3 length is 13 residues. Deletions cut 0 bases from V and 7 bases from J, with 10 bases between. Germline V gene lookup returns CDR1 GTSNPN and CDR2 SVGIG (reference sequence). Here the CDR3 reads CAWSVGGEQPQHF. The CDR3 region has the DNA TGTGCCTGGAGTGTAGGAGGCGAGCAGCCCCAGCATTTT.

The CDR3 nucleotides are TGTGCCAGCAGCATAGCGGGAGGGCCAAGTACGCAGTATTTT. As protein: CASSIAGGPSTQYF. The J gene is TRBJ2-3, the V gene TRBV7-3; TRBD2 aligns across 11 bases. Germline V gene data show CDR1 as SGHTA and CDR2 as FQGTGA. J was trimmed by 8 bases and V by 5 bases; bases with no gene match: 6. CDR3 length equals 14 residues.

The CDR3 protein is CSVGTGLNEQFF. CDR3 nucleotide sequence: TGCAGCGTTGGGACAGGGTTGAATGAGCAGTTCTTC. The gene calls are TRBV29-1 and TRBJ2-1; the match to TRBD1 covers 8 bases. Germline V gene sequence: CDR1 SQVTM, CDR2 ANQGSEA. V dropped 4 bases and J dropped 7; count of bases not matched to a gene: 3. CDR3 length: 12 amino acids.

Points on this clone: At one end the junction does not follow the germline gene, possibly because of a read error. The V call is TRBV6-5, the J call TRBJ2-2, with TRBD1 identical over 7 bases. Looked up from germline, CDR1 is MNHEY and CDR2 is SVGAGI. CDR3 length: 12 amino acids. The CDR3 region is CASSFQGDSVTF. For the CDR3, the DNA is TGTGCCAGCAGTTTTCAGGGGGACAGCGTCACTTTT.